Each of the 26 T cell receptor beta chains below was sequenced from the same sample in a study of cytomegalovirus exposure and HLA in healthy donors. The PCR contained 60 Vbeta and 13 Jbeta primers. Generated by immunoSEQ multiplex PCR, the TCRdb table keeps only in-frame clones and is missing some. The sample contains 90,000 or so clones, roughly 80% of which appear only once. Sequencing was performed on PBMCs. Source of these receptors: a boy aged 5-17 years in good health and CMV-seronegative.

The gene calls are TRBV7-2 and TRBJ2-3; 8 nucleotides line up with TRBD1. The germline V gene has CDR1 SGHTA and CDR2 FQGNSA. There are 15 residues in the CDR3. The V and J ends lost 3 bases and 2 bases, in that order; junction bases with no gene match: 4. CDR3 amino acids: CASSLTGDNTDTQYF. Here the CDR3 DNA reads TGTGCCAGCAGCTTGACAGGGGACAACACAGATACGCAGTATTTT. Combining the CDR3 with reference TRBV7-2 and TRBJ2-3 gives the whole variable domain GAGVSQSPSNKVTEKGKDVELRCDPISGHTALYWYRQSLGQGLEFLIYFQGNSAPDKSGLPSDRFSAERTGGSVSTLTIQRTQQEDSAVYLCASSLTGDNTDTQYFGPGTRLTVL.

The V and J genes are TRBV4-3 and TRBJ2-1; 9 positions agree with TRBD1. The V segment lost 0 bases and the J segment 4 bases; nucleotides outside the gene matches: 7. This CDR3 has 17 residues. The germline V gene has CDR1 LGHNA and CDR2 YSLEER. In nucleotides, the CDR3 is TGCGCCAGCAGCCAAGATTTTGGGACAGGGACATACAATGAGCAGTTCTTC. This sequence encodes CASSQDFGTGTYNEQFF.

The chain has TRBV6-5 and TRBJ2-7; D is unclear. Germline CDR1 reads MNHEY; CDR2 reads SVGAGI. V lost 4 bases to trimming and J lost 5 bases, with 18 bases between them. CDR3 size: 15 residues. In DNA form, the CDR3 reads TGTGCCAGCAGTTCCTTCTTCGGGTTCGGCCACGAGCAGTACTTC. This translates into CASSSFFGFGHEQYF.

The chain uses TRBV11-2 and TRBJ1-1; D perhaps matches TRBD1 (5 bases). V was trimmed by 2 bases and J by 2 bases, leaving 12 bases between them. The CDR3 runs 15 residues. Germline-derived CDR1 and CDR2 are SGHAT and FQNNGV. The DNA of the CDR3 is TGTGCCAGCAGCTTAACTGGTAGGGGAAACACTGAAGCTTTCTTT. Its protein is CASSLTGRGNTEAFF.

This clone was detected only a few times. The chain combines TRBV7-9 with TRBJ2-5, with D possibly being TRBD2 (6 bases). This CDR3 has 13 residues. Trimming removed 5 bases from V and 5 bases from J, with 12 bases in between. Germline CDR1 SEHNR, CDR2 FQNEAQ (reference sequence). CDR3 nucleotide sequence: TGTGCCAGCAGCCACGCTGGGGGGGAGACCCAGTACTTC. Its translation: CASSHAGGETQYF.

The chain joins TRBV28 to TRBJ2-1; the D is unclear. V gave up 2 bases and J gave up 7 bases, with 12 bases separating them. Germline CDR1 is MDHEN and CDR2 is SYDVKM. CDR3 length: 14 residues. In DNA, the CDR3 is TGTGCCAGCAGTTTAAGGCCAGGAAGGAATGAGCAGTTCTTC. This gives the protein CASSLRPGRNEQFF.

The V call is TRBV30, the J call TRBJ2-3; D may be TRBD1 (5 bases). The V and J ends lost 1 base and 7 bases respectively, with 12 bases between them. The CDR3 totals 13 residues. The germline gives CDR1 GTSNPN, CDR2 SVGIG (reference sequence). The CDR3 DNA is TGTGCCTGGAGTGCAGGGTACGTGAATACGCAGTATTTT. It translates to CAWSAGYVNTQYF.

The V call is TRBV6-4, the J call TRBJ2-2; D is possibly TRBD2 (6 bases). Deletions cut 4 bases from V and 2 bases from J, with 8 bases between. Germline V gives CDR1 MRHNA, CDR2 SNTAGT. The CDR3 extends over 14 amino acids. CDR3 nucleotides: TGTGCCAGCAGTGTGCGGGAAAACACCGGGGAGCTGTTTTTT. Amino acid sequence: CASSVRENTGELFF.

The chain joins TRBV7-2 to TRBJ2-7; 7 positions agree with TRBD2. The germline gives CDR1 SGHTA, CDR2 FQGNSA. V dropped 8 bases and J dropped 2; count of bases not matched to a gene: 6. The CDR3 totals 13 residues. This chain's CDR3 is CASGWSGTYEQYF. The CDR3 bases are TGTGCCAGCGGGTGGAGCGGGACCTACGAGCAGTACTTC. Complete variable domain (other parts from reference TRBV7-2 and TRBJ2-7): GAGVSQSPSNKVTEKGKDVELRCDPISGHTALYWYRQSLGQGLEFLIYFQGNSAPDKSGLPSDRFSAERTGGSVSTLTIQRTQQEDSAVYLCASGWSGTYEQYFGPGTRLTVT.

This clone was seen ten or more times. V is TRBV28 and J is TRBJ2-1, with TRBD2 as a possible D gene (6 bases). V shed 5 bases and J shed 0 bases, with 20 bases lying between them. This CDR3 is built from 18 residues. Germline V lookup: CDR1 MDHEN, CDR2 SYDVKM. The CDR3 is CASSAFRGKQSSYNEQFF. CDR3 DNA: TGTGCCAGCAGTGCCTTCCGGGGGAAACAAAGCTCCTACAATGAGCAGTTCTTC.

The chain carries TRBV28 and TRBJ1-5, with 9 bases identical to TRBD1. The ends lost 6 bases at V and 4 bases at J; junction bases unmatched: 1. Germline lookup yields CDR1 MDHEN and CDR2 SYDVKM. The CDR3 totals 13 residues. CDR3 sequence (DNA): TGTGCCAGCAGGGGGACAGGGAATCAGCCCCAGCATTTT. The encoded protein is CASRGTGNQPQHF.

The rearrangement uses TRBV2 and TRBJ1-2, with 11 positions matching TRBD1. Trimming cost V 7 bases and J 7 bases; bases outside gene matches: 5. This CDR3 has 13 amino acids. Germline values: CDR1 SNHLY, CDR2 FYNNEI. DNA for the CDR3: TGTGCCAGCACTGGGACAGGGGGGTCTGGCTACACCTTC. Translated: CASTGTGGSGYTF.

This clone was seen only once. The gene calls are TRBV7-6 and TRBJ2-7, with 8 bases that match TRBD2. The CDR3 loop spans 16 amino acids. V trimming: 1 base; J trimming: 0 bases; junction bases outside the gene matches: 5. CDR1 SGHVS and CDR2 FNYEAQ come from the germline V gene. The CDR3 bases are TGTGCCAGCAGCTTAGGGACTAGCAGGAGCTCCTACGAGCAGTACTTC. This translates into CASSLGTSRSSYEQYF.

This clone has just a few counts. The CDR3 region is CASSQGETGGQFGEQFF. DNA of the CDR3: TGCGCCAGCAGCCAAGGCGAGACGGGGGGGCAATTTGGTGAGCAGTTCTTC. The chain uses TRBV4-3 and TRBJ2-1, with 8 bases fitting TRBD2. The V segment lost 1 base and the J segment 9 bases; nucleotides outside the gene matches: 14. The CDR3 is 17 residues long. The germline gives CDR1 LGHNA, CDR2 YSLEER.

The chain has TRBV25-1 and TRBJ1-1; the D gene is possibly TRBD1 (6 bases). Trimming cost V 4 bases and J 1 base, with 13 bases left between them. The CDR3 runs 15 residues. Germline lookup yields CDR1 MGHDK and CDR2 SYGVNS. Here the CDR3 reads CASSGDRGANTEAFF. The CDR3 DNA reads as TGTGCCAGCAGTGGCGACCGGGGGGCGAACACTGAAGCTTTCTTT.

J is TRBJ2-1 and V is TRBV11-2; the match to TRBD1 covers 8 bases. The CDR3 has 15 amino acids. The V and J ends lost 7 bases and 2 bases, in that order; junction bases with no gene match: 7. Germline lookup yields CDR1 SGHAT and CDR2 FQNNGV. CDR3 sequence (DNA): TGTGCCAGCACCATTACAGGGGGGACCTACAATGAGCAGTTCTTC. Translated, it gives CASTITGGTYNEQFF.

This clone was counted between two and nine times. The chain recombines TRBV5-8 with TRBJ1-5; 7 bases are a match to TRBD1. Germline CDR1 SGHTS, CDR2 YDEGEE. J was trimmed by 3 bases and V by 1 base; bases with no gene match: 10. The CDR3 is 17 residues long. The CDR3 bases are TGTGCCAGCAGCTTGAGAGAAGGGACAGCTACCAATCAGCCCCAGCATTTT. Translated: CASSLREGTATNQPQHF.

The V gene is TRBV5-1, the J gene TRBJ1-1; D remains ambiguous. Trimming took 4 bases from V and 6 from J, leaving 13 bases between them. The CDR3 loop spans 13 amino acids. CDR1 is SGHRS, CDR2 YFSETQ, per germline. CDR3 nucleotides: TGCGCCAGCAGCACTTGGACGGAGGCTGAAGCTTTCTTT. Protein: CASSTWTEAEAFF.

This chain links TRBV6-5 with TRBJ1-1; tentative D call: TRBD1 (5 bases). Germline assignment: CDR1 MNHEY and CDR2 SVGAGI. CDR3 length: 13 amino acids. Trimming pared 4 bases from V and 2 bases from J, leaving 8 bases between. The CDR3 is CASSLGTNTEAFF. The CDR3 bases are TGTGCCAGCAGTTTGGGGACTAACACTGAAGCTTTCTTT.

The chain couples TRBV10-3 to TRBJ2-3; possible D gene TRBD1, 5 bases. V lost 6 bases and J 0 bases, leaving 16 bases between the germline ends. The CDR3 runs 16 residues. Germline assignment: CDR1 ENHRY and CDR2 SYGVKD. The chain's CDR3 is CAISDRAGPSTDTQYF. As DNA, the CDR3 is TGTGCCATCAGCGACAGAGCAGGGCCTAGCACAGATACGCAGTATTTT.

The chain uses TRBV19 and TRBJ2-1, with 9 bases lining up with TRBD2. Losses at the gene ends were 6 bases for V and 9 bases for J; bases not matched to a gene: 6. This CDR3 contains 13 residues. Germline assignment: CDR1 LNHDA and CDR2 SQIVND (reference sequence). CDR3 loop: CASSPGLAGEQFF. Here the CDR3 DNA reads TGTGCCAGTAGCCCGGGACTAGCAGGTGAGCAGTTCTTC.

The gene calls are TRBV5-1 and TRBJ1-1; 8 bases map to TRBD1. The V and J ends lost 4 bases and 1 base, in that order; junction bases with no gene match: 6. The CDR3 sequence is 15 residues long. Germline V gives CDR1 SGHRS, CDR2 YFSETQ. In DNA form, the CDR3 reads TGCGCCAGCAGCGCCAGACAGGGGCGGAACACTGAAGCTTTCTTT. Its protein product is CASSARQGRNTEAFF.

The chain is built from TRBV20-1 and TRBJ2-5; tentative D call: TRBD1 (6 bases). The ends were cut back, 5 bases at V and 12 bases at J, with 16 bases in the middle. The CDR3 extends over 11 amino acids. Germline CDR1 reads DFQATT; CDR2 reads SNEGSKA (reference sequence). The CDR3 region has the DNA TGCAGTGCTCCCAGGGGATCCGACGAGTACTTC. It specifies CSAPRGSDEYF.

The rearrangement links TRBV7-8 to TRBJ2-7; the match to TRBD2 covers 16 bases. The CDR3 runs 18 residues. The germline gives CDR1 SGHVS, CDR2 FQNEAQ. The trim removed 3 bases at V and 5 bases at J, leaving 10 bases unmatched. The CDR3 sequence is CASSFGTSGRAGRDEQYF. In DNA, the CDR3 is TGTGCCAGCAGCTTCGGGACTAGCGGGAGGGCCGGGCGAGACGAGCAGTACTTC.

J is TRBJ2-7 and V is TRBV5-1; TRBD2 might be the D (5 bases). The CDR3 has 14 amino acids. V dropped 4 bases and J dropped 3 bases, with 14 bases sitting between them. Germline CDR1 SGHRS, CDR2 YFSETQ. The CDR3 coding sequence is TGCGCCAGCAGCCGGGAAGGCGGACTCTACGAGCAGTACTTC. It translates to CASSREGGLYEQYF.

This chain's CDR3 is CASSPRGFNEKLFF. The DNA of the CDR3 is TGTGCCAGCAGCCCCAGGGGATTTAATGAAAAACTGTTTTTT. V usage is TRBV28 and J usage is TRBJ1-4; the D gene is possibly TRBD1 (6 bases). CDR1 is MDHEN, CDR2 SYDVKM, per germline. V dropped 6 bases and J dropped 4 bases, with 12 bases sitting between them. This CDR3 has 14 residues.